The 27 T cell receptor beta chains below come from one sample, sequenced in a study of PD-1 blockade in classical Hodgkin lymphoma (dated by TCRdb to 2018 to 2021). The time point label, as the study defines it: cycle 4 day 1 (C4D1), after less than 7 weeks of nivolumab. Every trial patient had relapsed after autologous stem cell transplantation, and cohorts A, B and C differed in prior brentuximab vedotin exposure. Preparation of the library involved the immunoSEQ multiplex PCR assay. TCRdb retrieved this table from immuneACCESS and kept in-frame rearrangements only. Not all clones are present; in checked studies, unresolved V genes account for under half, and no reason is known for the remainder. The sample records over 70,000 clones, 90% of which are singletons. The top ten constitute 2.5% to 3.5% of the sample. Sequencing used peripheral blood mononuclear cells (PBMCs), obtained before the fourth cycle of nivolumab. The receptors originated from a human donor with classical Hodgkin lymphoma.

The gene calls are TRBV19 and TRBJ1-6; 7 nucleotides agree with TRBD1. The V and J ends lost 9 bases and 8 bases, in that order; junction bases with no gene match: 13. Per the germline V gene, CDR1 is LNHDA and CDR2 is SQIVND (reference sequence). CDR3 length: 15 amino acids. The chain's CDR3 is CASSTRQGGDSPLHF. The CDR3 coding sequence is TGTGCCAGCAGCACTCGACAGGGTGGCGATTCACCCCTCCACTTT.

This chain joins TRBV9 and TRBJ2-2, with TRBD2 matching 12 bases. The CDR3 is 18 residues long. Unmatched junction bases numbered 6, after V lost 0 bases and J lost 3 bases. Looked up from germline, CDR1 is SGDLS and CDR2 is YYNGEE. DNA for the CDR3: TGTGCCAGCAGCGTAGAAACTAGCGGGGGGTTGGACACCGGGGAGCTGTTTTTT. This encodes CASSVETSGGLDTGELFF.

This chain joins TRBV4-1 and TRBJ1-1; 7 nucleotides match TRBD1. The trim removed 0 bases at V and 0 bases at J, leaving 1 base unmatched. The CDR3 has 15 residues. The germline V gene encodes CDR1 MGHRA and CDR2 YSYEKL. This CDR3 reads CASSQDDRVNTEAFF. CDR3 nucleotides: TGCGCCAGCAGCCAAGATGACAGGGTGAACACTGAAGCTTTCTTT.

This chain joins TRBV7-2 and TRBJ1-6, with D perhaps TRBD1 (5 bases). This CDR3 comprises 15 residues. The germline CDR1 and CDR2 sequences are SGHTA and FQGNSA. V lost 5 bases, J lost 5 bases, and 13 bases lay in between. The CDR3 protein is CASSLGTVDNSPLHF. CDR3 nucleotides: TGTGCCAGCAGCCTCGGGACCGTTGATAATTCACCCCTCCACTTT. Together with reference TRBV7-2 and TRBJ1-6, the CDR3 gives the full variable domain: GAGVSQSPSNKVTEKGKDVELRCDPISGHTALYWYRQSLGQGLEFLIYFQGNSAPDKSGLPSDRFSAERTGGSVSTLTIQRTQQEDSAVYLCASSLGTVDNSPLHFGNGTRLTVT.

The table lists this clone with a count of one. The rearrangement joins TRBV23-1 to TRBJ2-7, with a possible D match to TRBD2 (5 bases). TRBV23-1 is marked as an open reading frame, function uncertain. The CDR3 consists of 13 residues. The V gene lost 3 bases and the J gene lost 5 bases, with 11 bases spanning the gap. CDR3 region: CASSQLRVNEQYF. CDR3 nucleotides: TGCGCCAGCAGTCAGCTGAGGGTTAACGAGCAGTACTTC.

V usage is TRBV18 and J usage is TRBJ2-1; 9 bases fit TRBD2. The CDR3 has 13 residues. Per germline, CDR1 KGHSH and CDR2 LQKENI. V lost 5 bases, J lost 6 bases, and 2 bases stayed unmatched. The CDR3 coding sequence is TGTGCCAGCTCAGAGGGACTAGCCAATGAGCAGTTCTTC. This sequence encodes CASSEGLANEQFF.

The table lists this clone with a count of one. The chain employs TRBV7-2 and TRBJ2-2; 10 bases line up with TRBD2. The V gene's germline CDR1 is SGHTA and CDR2 FQGNSA. The V gene end was trimmed by 6 bases and the J gene end by 4 bases; junction bases not matched to a gene: 5. CDR3 size: 15 residues. The DNA for the CDR3 is TGTGCCAGCAGGCAAGCGGGGGGGATCACCGGGGAGCTGTTTTTT. Translation: CASRQAGGITGELFF. Complete variable domain (other parts from reference TRBV7-2 and TRBJ2-2): GAGVSQSPSNKVTEKGKDVELRCDPISGHTALYWYRQSLGQGLEFLIYFQGNSAPDKSGLPSDRFSAERTGGSVSTLTIQRTQQEDSAVYLCASRQAGGITGELFFGEGSRLTVL.

The chain carries TRBV27 and TRBJ1-1; D perhaps matches TRBD1 (6 bases). V was cut by 2 bases and J by 0 bases, with 10 bases left in between. This CDR3 spans 15 amino acids. The germline V gene encodes CDR1 MNHEY and CDR2 SMNVEV (reference sequence). CDR3 sequence: CASSLAYRVNTEAFF. CDR3 DNA: TGTGCCAGCAGTTTAGCGTACAGGGTGAACACTGAAGCTTTCTTT.

J is TRBJ2-2 and V is TRBV5-4; no clear D. V was shortened by 4 bases and J by 5 bases, with 12 bases between the two germline ends. CDR3 length: 14 residues. The germline CDR1 and CDR2 sequences are SGHNT and YYREEE (reference sequence). Written as DNA, the CDR3 is TGTGCCAGCAGCCAGCCCTTAGGGACCGGGGAGCTGTTTTTT. This sequence encodes CASSQPLGTGELFF.

In regard to this clone: The junction shows a germline mismatch at one end, possibly a read error. The chain couples TRBV6-5 to TRBJ1-2, with D unresolved. Germline-derived CDR1 and CDR2 are MNHEY and SVGAGI. The CDR3 is 14 amino acids. The CDR3 protein is CAISETLGDYGYTF. The CDR3 DNA follows: TGTGCCATCAGTGAGACTCTGGGAGACTATGGCTACACCTTC.

The chain joins TRBV18 to TRBJ1-2; no reliable D call. The CDR3 has 14 residues. Germline V gene data show CDR1 as KGHSH and CDR2 as LQKENI. The germline V and J ends were trimmed by 1 base and 6 bases, with 12 bases remaining between them. CDR3 sequence (DNA): TGTGCCAGCTCACCACTTGCCCCACCCGATGGCTACACCTTC. This encodes CASSPLAPPDGYTF.

The J gene is TRBJ1-5, the V gene TRBV6-5, with D perhaps matching TRBD1 (6 bases). Germline CDR1 MNHEY, CDR2 SVGAGI. This CDR3 has 15 residues. V lost 5 bases, J lost 0 bases, and 11 bases lay in between. The CDR3 nucleotides are TGTGCCAGCAGTATAGACAGGTATAGCAATCAGCCCCAGCATTTT. As protein: CASSIDRYSNQPQHF.

V is TRBV7-2 and J is TRBJ2-7; D not certain. The germline V gene encodes CDR1 SGHTA and CDR2 FQGNSA. Trimming stripped 5 bases from V and 3 bases from J, with 14 bases between. The length of the CDR3 is 14 residues. CDR3 loop: CASSPGRVNYEQYF. The CDR3, as DNA: TGTGCCAGCAGCCCCGGAAGGGTGAACTACGAGCAGTACTTC.

J is TRBJ1-2 and V is TRBV25-1; D ambiguous. The germline CDR1 and CDR2 sequences are MGHDK and SYGVNS. Trimming took 6 bases from V and 7 from J, leaving 15 bases between them. This CDR3 spans 13 amino acids. The CDR3 region has the DNA TGTGCCAGCAGCCCCAGCCAGGTCGTTGGCTACACCTTC. This gives the protein CASSPSQVVGYTF.

V and J are TRBV5-6 and TRBJ2-7; 8 positions agree with TRBD1. Germline trimming cut 4 bases from V and 3 bases from J; bases unmatched to any gene: 6. The germline V gene encodes CDR1 SGHDT and CDR2 YYEEEE. The CDR3 has 14 amino acids. The CDR3 nucleotides read TGTGCCAGCAGCGGCGGGACAGGATTCTACGAGCAGTACTTC. Its protein is CASSGGTGFYEQYF.

The chain recombines TRBV14 with TRBJ1-2, with D hard to call. The CDR3 sequence is 13 residues long. The V end lost 4 bases, the J end lost 4 bases, and 10 bases lay between the germline ends. The germline gives CDR1 SGHDN, CDR2 FVKESK. The CDR3 here is CASSREAAYGYTF. The CDR3 DNA follows: TGTGCCAGCAGCCGGGAGGCAGCCTATGGCTACACCTTC. The full variable domain, rest sourced from reference TRBV14 and TRBJ1-2, is EAGVTQFPSHSVIEKGQTVTLRCDPISGHDNLYWYRRVMGKEIKFLLHFVKESKQDESGMPNNRFLAERTGGTYSTLKVQPAELEDSGVYFCASSREAAYGYTFGSGTRLTVV.

The chain is built from TRBV30 and TRBJ2-7; 8 bases agree with TRBD1. Trimming cost V 3 bases and J 6 bases; bases outside gene matches: 4. CDR3 length equals 12 residues. CDR1 is GTSNPN and CDR2 is SVGIG in the germline V gene (reference sequence). The CDR3 spells CAWRVQGGEQYF. CDR3 DNA sequence: TGTGCCTGGAGGGTACAGGGGGGCGAGCAGTACTTC.

This clone was seen once. The chain recombines TRBV7-3 with TRBJ2-1; TRBD2 aligns across 14 bases. Germline CDR1 SGHTA, CDR2 FQGTGA. This CDR3 spans 16 amino acids. V gave up 5 bases and J gave up 8 bases; unmatched junction bases: 8. CDR3 loop: CASSQPGLAGVDEQFF. CDR3 DNA: TGTGCCAGCAGCCAACCGGGACTAGCGGGGGTAGATGAGCAGTTCTTC.

The V and J genes are TRBV2 and TRBJ2-1; 9 bases fit TRBD2. From germline, CDR1 is SNHLY and CDR2 FYNNEI. The V and J ends lost 7 bases and 4 bases, in that order; junction bases with no gene match: 8. This CDR3 is 15 amino acids long. CDR3 sequence (DNA): TGTGCCAGCAAGGAGCGGGGGGTTTTTTACAATGAGCAGTTCTTC. Protein sequence: CASKERGVFYNEQFF.

This chain joins TRBV9 and TRBJ1-3; D gene uncertain. CDR1 is SGDLS, CDR2 YYNGEE, per germline. This CDR3 contains 15 residues. V was pared by 3 bases and J by 0 bases, with 10 bases between. The CDR3 here is CASSASIISGNTIYF. The CDR3 bases are TGTGCCAGCAGCGCCTCAATTATCTCTGGAAACACCATATATTTT.

The J gene is TRBJ2-1, the V gene TRBV30, with 9 bases lining up with TRBD2. CDR3 size: 13 residues. Germline CDR1 reads GTSNPN; CDR2 reads SVGIG (reference sequence). The V segment lost 4 bases and the J segment 3 bases; nucleotides outside the gene matches: 1. Here the CDR3 DNA reads TGTGCCTGGACTAGCGGGGACTACAATGAGCAGTTCTTC. Translating it yields CAWTSGDYNEQFF. The full variable domain, completed using reference TRBV30 and TRBJ2-1, is SQTIHQWPATLVQPVGSPLSLECTVEGTSNPNLYWYRQAAGRGLQLLFYSVGIGQISSEVPQNLSASRPQDRQFILSSKKLLLSDSGFYLCAWTSGDYNEQFFGPGTRLTVL.

The sample holds a few counts of this clone. This chain joins TRBV7-3 and TRBJ1-6; 7 positions agree with TRBD1. The junction had 8 bases not matched to a gene; V was cut back by 0 bases and J by 6 bases. The germline V gene encodes CDR1 SGHTA and CDR2 FQGTGA. This CDR3 has 17 amino acids. The CDR3 DNA is TGTGCCAGCAGCTTAACCGGGGGACAGAAAATTAATTCACCCCTCCACTTT. This sequence encodes CASSLTGGQKINSPLHF.

The V call is TRBV7-9, the J call TRBJ2-7; TRBD1 matches 7 bases. The V gene's germline CDR1 is SEHNR and CDR2 FQNEAQ (reference sequence). The CDR3 contains 13 residues. Trimming at V came to 8 bases and at J to 5 bases, leaving 9 bases not matched to a gene. The chain's CDR3 is CASSDREIHEQYF. The CDR3 DNA is TGTGCCAGCTCCGACAGGGAAATACACGAGCAGTACTTC.

The chain recombines TRBV5-6 with TRBJ1-1; 7 nucleotides align to TRBD1. This CDR3 has 14 amino acids. V lost 4 bases and J lost 1; bases outside the gene matches: 4. CDR1 is SGHDT, CDR2 YYEEEE, per germline. CDR3 amino acids: CASSTGQWNTEAFF. The CDR3 nucleotides read TGTGCCAGCAGCACGGGACAGTGGAACACTGAAGCTTTCTTT.

This chain joins TRBV5-6 and TRBJ1-1; 7 nucleotides align to TRBD1. The trim removed 5 bases at V and 1 base at J, leaving 2 bases unmatched. The CDR3 spans 13 residues. Germline values: CDR1 SGHDT, CDR2 YYEEEE. CDR3 nucleotides: TGTGCCAGCAGGGGGGACAGGAACACTGAAGCTTTCTTT. Residues: CASRGDRNTEAFF.

The chain joins TRBV6-4 to TRBJ2-7; D possibly uses TRBD1 or TRBD2 (8 bases each). The germline V and J ends were trimmed by 7 bases and 3 bases, with 22 bases remaining between them. The CDR3 covers 16 residues. Germline CDR1 MRHNA, CDR2 SNTAGT. This CDR3 reads CASKKNRGGLGYEQYF. In nucleotides, the CDR3 is TGTGCCAGCAAGAAAAACAGGGGGGGACTAGGCTACGAGCAGTACTTC.

This clone was detected once. V and J are TRBV9 and TRBJ2-2; tentatively, D is TRBD1 or TRBD2 (5 bases each). The ends were cut back, 6 bases at V and 0 bases at J, with 18 bases in the middle. Germline V gene data show CDR1 as SGDLS and CDR2 as YYNGEE. The CDR3 is made up of 17 amino acids. The CDR3 sequence: CASTLRGGRANTGELFF. DNA of the CDR3: TGTGCCAGCACTCTCCGTGGGGGTAGGGCGAACACCGGGGAGCTGTTTTTT.